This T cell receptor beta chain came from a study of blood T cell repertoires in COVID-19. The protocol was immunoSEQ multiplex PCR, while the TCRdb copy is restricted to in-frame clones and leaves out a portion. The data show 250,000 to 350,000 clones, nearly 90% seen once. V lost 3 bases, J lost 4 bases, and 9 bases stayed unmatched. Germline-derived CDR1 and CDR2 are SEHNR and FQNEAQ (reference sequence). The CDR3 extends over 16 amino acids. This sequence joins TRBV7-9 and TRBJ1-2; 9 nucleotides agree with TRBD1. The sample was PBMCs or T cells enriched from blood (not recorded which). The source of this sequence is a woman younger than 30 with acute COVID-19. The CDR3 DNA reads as TGTGCCAGCAGCTTTGGGGACAGGGCCCTTTTCTATGGCTACACCTTC. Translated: CASSFGDRALFYGYTF.